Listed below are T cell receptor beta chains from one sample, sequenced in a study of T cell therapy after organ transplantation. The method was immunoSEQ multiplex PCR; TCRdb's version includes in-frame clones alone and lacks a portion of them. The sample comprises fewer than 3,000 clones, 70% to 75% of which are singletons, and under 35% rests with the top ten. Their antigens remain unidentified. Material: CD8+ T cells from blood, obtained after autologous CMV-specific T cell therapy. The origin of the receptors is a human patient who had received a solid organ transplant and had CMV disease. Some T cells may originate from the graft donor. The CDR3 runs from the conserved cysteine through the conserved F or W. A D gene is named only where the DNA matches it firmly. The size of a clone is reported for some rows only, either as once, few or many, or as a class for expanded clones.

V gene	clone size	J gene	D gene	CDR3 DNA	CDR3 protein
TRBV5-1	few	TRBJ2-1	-	TGCGCCAGCAGCGGGCTAGCGAATTACAATGAGCAGTTCTTC	CASSGLANYNEQFF
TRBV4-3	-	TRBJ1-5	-	TGCGCCAGCAGCCAAGATTTCGGGAGCAATCAGCCCCAGCATTTT	CASSQDFGSNQPQHF
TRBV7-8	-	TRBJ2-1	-	TGTGCCAGCAGCTTAGCGTTAGCAGAATCACAGGAGTACAATGAGCAGTTCTTC	CASSLALAESQEYNEQFF
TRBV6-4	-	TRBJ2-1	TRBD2	TGTGCCAGCAGTGGGCTAGCGGGAGCCATCAATGAGCAGTTCTTC	CASSGLAGAINEQFF
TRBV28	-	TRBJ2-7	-	TGTGCCAGCAGCTCCCCTAGGGCGTACGAGCAGTACTTC	CASSSPRAYEQYF
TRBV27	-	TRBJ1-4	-	TGTGCCAGCAGTGTACAGGCTCGGGGGGAAAAACTGTTTTTT	CASSVQARGEKLFF
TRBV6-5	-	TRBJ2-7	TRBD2	TGTGCCAGCACTAGCGGACTAGAAGCCTACGAGCAGTACTTC	CASTSGLEAYEQYF
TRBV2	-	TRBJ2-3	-	TGTGCCAGCAGTGAGGCCCGAAATACAGATACGCAGTATTTT	CASSEARNTDTQYF
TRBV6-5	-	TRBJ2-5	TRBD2	TGTGCCAGCAGTAAACTAGCGGGAGGTGGAGAGACCCAGTACTTC	CASSKLAGGGETQYF
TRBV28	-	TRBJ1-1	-	TGTGCCAGCAGACTCCGTGGGGGAATCTCCGCTTTCTTT	CASRLRGGISAFF
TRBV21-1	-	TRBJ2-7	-	TGTGCCAGCAGCAAAGATAACAGCTCGAAAAACTACGAGCAGTACTTC	CASSKDNSSKNYEQYF
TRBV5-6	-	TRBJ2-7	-	TGTGCCAGCAGCTTGGCGGAGTGGGAGGCCTCCTACGAGCAGTACTTC	CASSLAEWEASYEQYF
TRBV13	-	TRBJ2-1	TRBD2	TGTGCCAGCAGCCCAAGCGGGACCCACAATGAGCAGTTCTTC	CASSPSGTHNEQFF
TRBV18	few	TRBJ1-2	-	TGTGCCAGCTCACCCACCCCAAAAAAGAACTATGGCTACACCTTC	CASSPTPKKNYGYTF
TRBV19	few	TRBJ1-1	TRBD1	TGTGCCAGTAGTATGGCAGGGGGGACTGAAGCTTTCTTT	CASSMAGGTEAFF
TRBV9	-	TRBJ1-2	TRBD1	TGTGCCAGCAGCCAACTTAGGACAGGGGGCGCATTTAACTATGGCTACACCTTC	CASSQLRTGGAFNYGYTF
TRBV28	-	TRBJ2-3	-	TGTGCCAGCTCATTAAACCCGAACCTCTGGGGGGAGCACTTGTGGGATACGCAGTATTTT	CASSLNPNLWGEHLWDTQYF
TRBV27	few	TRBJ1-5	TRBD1	TGTGCCAGCAGTCCTGGGACAGGGGGCAATCAGCCCCAGCATTTT	CASSPGTGGNQPQHF
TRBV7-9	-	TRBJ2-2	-	TGTGCCAGCAGCTTCGTTAGCACCGGGGAGCTGTTTTTT	CASSFVSTGELFF
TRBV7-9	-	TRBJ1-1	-	TGTGCCAGCAGCTTAGACGGGGGGAGCACTGAAGCTTTCTTT	CASSLDGGSTEAFF
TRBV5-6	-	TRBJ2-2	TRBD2	TGTGCCAGCAGACTGTTGAGGGAGGGCCGAACCGGGGAGCTGTTTTTT	CASRLLREGRTGELFF
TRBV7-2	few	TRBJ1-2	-	TGTGCCAGCAGCTTCCCAGGCAAGGAGGATGGCTACACCTTC	CASSFPGKEDGYTF
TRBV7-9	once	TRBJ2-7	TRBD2	TGTGCCAGCAGCTTCGCCGGGACTACCCTCTACGAGCAGTACTTC	CASSFAGTTLYEQYF
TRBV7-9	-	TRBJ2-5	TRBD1	TGTGCCAGCAGCTCCAACAGGGGCCTAAAACCGGAGACCCAGTACTTC	CASSSNRGLKPETQYF
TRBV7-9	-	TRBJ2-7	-	TGTGCCAGCAGCCCAAGCCAGAGCTCCTACGAGCAGTACTTC	CASSPSQSSYEQYF
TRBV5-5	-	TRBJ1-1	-	TGTGCCAGCAGCTTGTCTTCGGGTTCGGGCACTGAAGCTTTCTTT	CASSLSSGSGTEAFF
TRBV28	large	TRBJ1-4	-	TGTGCCAGCAGTTTCTTGGGGGCACAGGCCCCTAATGAAAAACTGTTTTTT	CASSFLGAQAPNEKLFF
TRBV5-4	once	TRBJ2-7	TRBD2	TGTGCCAGCAGCTTTGGGGCGGGAGCCTACGAGCAGTACTTC	CASSFGAGAYEQYF
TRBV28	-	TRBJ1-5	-	TGTGCCAGCAGTTTTGGGACGACAAATCAGCCCCAGCATTTT	CASSFGTTNQPQHF
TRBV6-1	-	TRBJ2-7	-	TGTGCCAGCAGTTCGGGACTCAGAGGCGAGCAGTACTTC	CASSSGLRGEQYF
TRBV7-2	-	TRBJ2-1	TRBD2	TGTGCCAGCAGCTTAACAACTAGCGCAGGTGAGCAGTTCTTC	CASSLTTSAGEQFF
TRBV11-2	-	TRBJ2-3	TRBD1	TGTGCCAGCAGCAAGGGACAGGGGAGCACAGATACGCAGTATTTT	CASSKGQGSTDTQYF
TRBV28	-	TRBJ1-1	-	TGTGCCAGCAGTTTCCTGACTGTCAACACTGAAGCTTTCTTT	CASSFLTVNTEAFF
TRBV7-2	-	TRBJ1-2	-	TGTGCCAGCAGCTTAGTAGAACGGGCAGGGGTTGGCTACACCTTC	CASSLVERAGVGYTF
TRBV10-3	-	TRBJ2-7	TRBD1	TGTGCCATCGCGTCGGGACAGACCCTCTCCTACGAGCAGTACTTC	CAIASGQTLSYEQYF
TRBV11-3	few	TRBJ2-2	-	TGTGCCAGCAGCTTAGACGGCTGGAACACCGGGGAGCTGTTTTTT	CASSLDGWNTGELFF
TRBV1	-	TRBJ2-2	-	TGCACCAGCAGCCGTCCCGGGACGGCGAACACCGGGGAGCTGTTTTTT	CTSSRPGTANTGELFF
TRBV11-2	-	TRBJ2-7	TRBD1	TGTGCCAGCAGCCCGGGGCCGGGACAGACCTCCTACGAGCAGTACTTC	CASSPGPGQTSYEQYF
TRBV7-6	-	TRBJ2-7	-	TGTGCCAGCAGCTTGGCCCCCGGCGAGCAGTACTTC	CASSLAPGEQYF
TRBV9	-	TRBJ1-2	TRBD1	TGTGCCAGCAGCGTAGGTGCGACAGGGGTCGATGGCTACACCTTC	CASSVGATGVDGYTF
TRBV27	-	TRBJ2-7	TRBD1	TGTGCCAGCAGTCCGGGACAGGGAATGTACTACGAGCAGTACTTC	CASSPGQGMYYEQYF
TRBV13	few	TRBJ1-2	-	TGTGCCAGCAGCTTAGAGGGACGGACAAACTATGGCTACACCTTC	CASSLEGRTNYGYTF
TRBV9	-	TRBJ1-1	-	TGTGCCAGCAGCGTAGGCTCAGTTGAGAACACTGAAGCTTTCTTT	CASSVGSVENTEAFF
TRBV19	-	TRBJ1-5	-	TGTGCCAGCAGTATAGGGTTGAGGGGCAATCAGCCCCAGCATTTT	CASSIGLRGNQPQHF
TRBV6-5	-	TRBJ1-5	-	TGTGCCAGCAGTTCCTCGACAGGTTATCAGCCCCAGCATTTT	CASSSSTGYQPQHF
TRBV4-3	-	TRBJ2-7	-	TGCGCCAGCAGCCAAGACTCGCGGGGTACCTACGAGCAGTACTTC	CASSQDSRGTYEQYF
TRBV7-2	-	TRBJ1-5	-	TGTGCCAGCAGCTTAACTCCGGGGCCCCAGCATTTT	CASSLTPGPQHF
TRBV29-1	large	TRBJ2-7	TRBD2	TGCAGCGTTGAAGTAGTAGGGACTAGCGAATCCTACGAGCAGTACTTC	CSVEVVGTSESYEQYF
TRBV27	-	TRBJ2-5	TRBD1	TGTGCCAGCAGTTTATCCCGGACAGGGAGGGAGACCCAGTACTTC	CASSLSRTGRETQYF
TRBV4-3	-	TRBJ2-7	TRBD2	TGCGCCAGCAGCCAAGACCTAGCGGGGTCCTACGAGCAGTACTTC	CASSQDLAGSYEQYF
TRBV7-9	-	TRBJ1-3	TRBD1	TGTGCCAGCAGCATTCCGCCGGGACAGGGGGCTGTATTTGGAAACACCATATATTTT	CASSIPPGQGAVFGNTIYF
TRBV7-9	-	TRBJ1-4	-	TGTGCCAGCAGCGGGTGGGAAGAGGATGAAAAACTGTTTTTT	CASSGWEEDEKLFF